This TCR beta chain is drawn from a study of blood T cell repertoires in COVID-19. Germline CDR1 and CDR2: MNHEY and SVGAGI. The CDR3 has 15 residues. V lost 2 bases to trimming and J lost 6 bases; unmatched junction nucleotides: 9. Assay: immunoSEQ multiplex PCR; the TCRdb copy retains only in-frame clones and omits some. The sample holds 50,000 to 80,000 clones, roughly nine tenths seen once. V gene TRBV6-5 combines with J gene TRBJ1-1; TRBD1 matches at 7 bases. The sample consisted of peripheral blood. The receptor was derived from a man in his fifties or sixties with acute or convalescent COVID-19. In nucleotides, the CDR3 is TGTGCCAGCAGTTACGCCGAGGGAGGACAGGCTGAAGCTTTCTTT. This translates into CASSYAEGGQAEAFF.